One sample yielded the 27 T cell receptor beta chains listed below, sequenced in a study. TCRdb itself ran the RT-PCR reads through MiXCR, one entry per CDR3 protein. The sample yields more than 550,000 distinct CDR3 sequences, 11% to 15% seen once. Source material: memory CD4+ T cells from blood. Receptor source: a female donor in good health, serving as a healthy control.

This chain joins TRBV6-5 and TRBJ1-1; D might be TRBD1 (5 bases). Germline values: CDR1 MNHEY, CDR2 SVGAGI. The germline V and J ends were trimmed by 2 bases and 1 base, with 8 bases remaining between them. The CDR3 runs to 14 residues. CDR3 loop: CASSYGHTNTEAFF. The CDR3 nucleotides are TGTGCCAGCAGTTACGGACACACGAACACTGAAGCTTTCTTT.

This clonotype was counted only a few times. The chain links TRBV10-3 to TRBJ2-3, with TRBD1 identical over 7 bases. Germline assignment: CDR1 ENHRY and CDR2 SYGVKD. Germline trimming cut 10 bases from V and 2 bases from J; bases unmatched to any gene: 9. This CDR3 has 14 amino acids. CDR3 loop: CATSPGQNTDTQYF. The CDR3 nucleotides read TGTGCCACCTCCCCGGGACAGAACACAGATACGCAGTATTTT.

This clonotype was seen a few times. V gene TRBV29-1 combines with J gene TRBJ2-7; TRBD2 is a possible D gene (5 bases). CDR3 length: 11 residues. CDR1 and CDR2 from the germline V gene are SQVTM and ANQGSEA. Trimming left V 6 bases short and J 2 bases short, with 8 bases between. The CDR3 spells CSVTRAYEQYF. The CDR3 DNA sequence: TGCAGCGTAACGAGGGCCTACGAGCAGTACTTC.

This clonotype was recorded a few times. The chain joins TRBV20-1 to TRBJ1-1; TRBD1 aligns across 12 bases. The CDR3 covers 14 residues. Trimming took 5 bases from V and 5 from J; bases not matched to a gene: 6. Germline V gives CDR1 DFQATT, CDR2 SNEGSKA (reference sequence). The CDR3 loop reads CSAQGTGGETEAFF. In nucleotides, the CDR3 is TGCAGTGCTCAAGGGACAGGGGGCGAGACTGAAGCTTTCTTT.

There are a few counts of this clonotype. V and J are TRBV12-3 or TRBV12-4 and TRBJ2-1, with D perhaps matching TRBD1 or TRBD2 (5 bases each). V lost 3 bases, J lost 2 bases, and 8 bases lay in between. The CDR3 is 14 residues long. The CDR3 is CASSFEGPYNEQFF. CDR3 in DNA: TGTGCCAGCAGTTTCGAGGGGCCCTACAATGAGCAGTTCTTC.

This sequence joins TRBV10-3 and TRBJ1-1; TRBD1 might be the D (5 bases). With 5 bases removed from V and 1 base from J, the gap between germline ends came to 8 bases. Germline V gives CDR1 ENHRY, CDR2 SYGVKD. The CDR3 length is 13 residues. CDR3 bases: TGTGCCATCAGTATAACAGGGAACACTGAAGCTTTCTTT. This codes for CAISITGNTEAFF.

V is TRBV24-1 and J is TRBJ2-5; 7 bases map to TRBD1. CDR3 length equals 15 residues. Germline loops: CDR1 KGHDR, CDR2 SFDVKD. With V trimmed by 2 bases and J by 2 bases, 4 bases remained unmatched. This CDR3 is CATSDWDRRQETQYF. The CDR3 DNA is TGTGCCACCAGTGATTGGGACAGAAGACAAGAGACCCAGTACTTC.

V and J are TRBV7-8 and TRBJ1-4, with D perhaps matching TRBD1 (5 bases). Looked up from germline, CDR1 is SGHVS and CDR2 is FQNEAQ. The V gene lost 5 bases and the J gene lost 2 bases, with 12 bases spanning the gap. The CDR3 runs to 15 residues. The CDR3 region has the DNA TGTGCCAGCAGCATCGGGGCGAGGACTAATGAAAAACTGTTTTTT. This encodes CASSIGARTNEKLFF.

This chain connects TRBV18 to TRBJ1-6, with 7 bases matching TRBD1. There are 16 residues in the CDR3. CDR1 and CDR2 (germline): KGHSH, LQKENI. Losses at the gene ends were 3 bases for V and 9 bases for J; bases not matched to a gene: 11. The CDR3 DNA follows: TGTGCCAGCTCACCTACCCCGACAGGGTACGGTTCACCCCTCCACTTT. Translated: CASSPTPTGYGSPLHF.

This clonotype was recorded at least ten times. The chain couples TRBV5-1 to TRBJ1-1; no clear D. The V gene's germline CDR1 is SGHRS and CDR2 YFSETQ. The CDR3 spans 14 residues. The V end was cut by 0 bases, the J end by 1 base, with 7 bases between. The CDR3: CASSLAPENTEAFF. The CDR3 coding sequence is TGCGCCAGCAGCTTGGCCCCAGAGAACACTGAAGCTTTCTTT. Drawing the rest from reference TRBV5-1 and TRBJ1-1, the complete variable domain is KAGVTQTPRYLIKTRGQQVTLSCSPISGHRSVSWYQQTPGQGLQFLFEYFSETQRNKGNFPGRFSGRQFSNSRSEMNVSTLELGDSALYLCASSLAPENTEAFFGQGTRLTVV.

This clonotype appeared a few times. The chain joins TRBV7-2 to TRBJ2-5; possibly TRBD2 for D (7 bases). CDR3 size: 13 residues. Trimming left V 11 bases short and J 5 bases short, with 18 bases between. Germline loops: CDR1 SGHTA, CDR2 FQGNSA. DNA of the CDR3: TGTGCCGTGGGGGGGGGGCGGACGGAGACCCAGTACTTC. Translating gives CAVGGGRTETQYF. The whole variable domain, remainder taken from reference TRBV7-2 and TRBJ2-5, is GAGVSQSPSNKVTEKGKDVELRCDPISGHTALYWYRQSLGQGLEFLIYFQGNSAPDKSGLPSDRFSAERTGGSVSTLTIQRTQQEDSAVYLCAVGGGRTETQYFGPGTRLLVL.

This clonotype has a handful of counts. CDR3 nucleotides: TGTGCCAGCAGCTTAGTGCACACCGGGGAGCTGTTTTTT. Protein sequence: CASSLVHTGELFF. The genes are TRBV7-3 and TRBJ2-2; D call uncertain. This CDR3 is 13 amino acids long. The V end was cut by 2 bases, the J end by 3 bases, with 4 bases between. Germline lookup yields CDR1 SGHTA and CDR2 FQGTGA. Variable domain in full (rest from reference TRBV7-3 and TRBJ2-2): GAGVSQTPSNKVTEKGKYVELRCDPISGHTALYWYRQSLGQGPEFLIYFQGTGAADDSGLPNDRFFAVRPEGSVSTLKIQRTERGDSAVYLCASSLVHTGELFFGEGSRLTVL.

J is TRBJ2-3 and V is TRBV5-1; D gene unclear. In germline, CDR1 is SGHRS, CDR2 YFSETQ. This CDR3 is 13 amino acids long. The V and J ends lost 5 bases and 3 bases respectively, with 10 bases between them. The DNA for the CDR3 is TGCGCCAGCAGGAAAGGAGCGACAGATACGCAGTATTTT. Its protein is CASRKGATDTQYF.

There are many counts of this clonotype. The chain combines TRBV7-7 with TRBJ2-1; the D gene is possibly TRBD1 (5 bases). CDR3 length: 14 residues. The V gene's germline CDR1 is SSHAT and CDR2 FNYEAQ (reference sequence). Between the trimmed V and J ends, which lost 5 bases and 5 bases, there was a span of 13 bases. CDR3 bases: TGTGCCAGCAGCCCCCAGACAGCTAACAATGAGCAGTTCTTC. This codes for CASSPQTANNEQFF.

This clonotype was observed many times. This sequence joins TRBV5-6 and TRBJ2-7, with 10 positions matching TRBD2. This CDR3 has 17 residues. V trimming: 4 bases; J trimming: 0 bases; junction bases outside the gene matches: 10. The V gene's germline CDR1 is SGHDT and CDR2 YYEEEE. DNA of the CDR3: TGTGCCAGCAGCCGACCGCCCGGGACTAGCGCCTCCTACGAGCAGTACTTC. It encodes CASSRPPGTSASYEQYF.

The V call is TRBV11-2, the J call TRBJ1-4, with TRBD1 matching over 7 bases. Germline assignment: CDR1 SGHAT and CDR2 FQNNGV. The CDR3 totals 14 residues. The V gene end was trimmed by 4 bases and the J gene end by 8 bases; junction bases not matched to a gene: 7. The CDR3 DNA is TGTGCCAGCAGCTGGGACAGTCGGTCCGAAAAACTGTTTTTT. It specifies CASSWDSRSEKLFF.

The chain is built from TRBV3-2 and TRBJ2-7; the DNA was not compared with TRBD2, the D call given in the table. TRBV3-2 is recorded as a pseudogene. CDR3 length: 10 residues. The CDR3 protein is CASSQPSGNF. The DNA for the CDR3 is TGTGCCAGCAGCCAACCCTCAGGTAACTTC.

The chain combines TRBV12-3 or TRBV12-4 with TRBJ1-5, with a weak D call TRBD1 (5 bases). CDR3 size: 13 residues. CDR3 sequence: CERSSGLGQPQHF. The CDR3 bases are TGTGAAAGAAGTTCGGGGCTGGGTCAGCCCCAGCATTTT.

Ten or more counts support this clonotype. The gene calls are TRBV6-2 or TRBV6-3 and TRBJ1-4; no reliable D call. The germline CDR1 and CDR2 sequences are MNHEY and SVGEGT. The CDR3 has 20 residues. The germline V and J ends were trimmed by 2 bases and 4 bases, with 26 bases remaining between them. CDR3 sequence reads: CASSYVTTAGSHSRNEKLFF. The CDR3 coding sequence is TGTGCCAGCAGTTACGTAACGACGGCGGGATCACACTCGCGTAATGAAAAACTGTTTTTT.

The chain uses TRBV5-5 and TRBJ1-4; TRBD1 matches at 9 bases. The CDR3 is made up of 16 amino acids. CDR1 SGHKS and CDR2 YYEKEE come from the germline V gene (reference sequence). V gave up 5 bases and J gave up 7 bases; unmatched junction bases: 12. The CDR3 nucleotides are TGTGCCAGCAGACCCGGGACAGGGCTAGATTCTGAAAAACTGTTTTTT. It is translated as CASRPGTGLDSEKLFF.

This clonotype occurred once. The CDR3 DNA reads TGTGCCAGCAGTGAAAGGGTACAGGGGGGCTATGGCTACACCTTC. It encodes CASSERVQGGYGYTF. J is TRBJ1-2 and V is TRBV25-1; 8 positions agree with TRBD1. Germline V CDR1 and CDR2: MGHDK, SYGVNS. The CDR3 is made up of 15 amino acids. V trimming: 2 bases; J trimming: 4 bases; junction bases outside the gene matches: 6.

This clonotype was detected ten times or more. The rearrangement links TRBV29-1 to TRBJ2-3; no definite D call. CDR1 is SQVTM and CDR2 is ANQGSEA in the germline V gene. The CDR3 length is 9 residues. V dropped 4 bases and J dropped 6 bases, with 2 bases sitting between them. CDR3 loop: CSVADTQYF. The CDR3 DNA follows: TGCAGCGTTGCTGATACGCAGTATTTT.

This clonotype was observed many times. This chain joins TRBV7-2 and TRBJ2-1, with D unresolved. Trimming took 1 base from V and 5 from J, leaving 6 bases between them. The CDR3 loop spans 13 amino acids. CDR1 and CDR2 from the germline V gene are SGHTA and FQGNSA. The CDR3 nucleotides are TGTGCCAGCAGCTTAGACGAGAACAATGAGCAGTTCTTC. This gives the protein CASSLDENNEQFF.

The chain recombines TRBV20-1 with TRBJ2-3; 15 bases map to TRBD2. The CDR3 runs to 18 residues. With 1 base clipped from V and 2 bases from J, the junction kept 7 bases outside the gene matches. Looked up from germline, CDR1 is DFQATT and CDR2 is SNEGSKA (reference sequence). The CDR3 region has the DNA TGCAGTGCTAGAGGTGGACTAGCGGGAGGGGGTAACACAGATACGCAGTATTTT. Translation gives CSARGGLAGGGNTDTQYF.

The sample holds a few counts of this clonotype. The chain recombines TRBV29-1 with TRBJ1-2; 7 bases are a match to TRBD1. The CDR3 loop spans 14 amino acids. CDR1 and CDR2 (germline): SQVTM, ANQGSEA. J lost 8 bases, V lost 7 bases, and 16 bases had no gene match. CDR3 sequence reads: CSAYGTEQGGGYTF. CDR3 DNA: TGCAGCGCATACGGGACAGAACAGGGCGGGGGCTACACCTTC.

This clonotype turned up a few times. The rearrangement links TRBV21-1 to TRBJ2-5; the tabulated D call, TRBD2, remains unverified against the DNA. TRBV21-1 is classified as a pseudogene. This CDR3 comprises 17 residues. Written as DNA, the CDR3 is TGTGCCAGCAGCAACTGGGCGACTAGGCAGTACCAAGAGACCCAGTACTTC. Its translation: CASSNWATRQYQETQYF.

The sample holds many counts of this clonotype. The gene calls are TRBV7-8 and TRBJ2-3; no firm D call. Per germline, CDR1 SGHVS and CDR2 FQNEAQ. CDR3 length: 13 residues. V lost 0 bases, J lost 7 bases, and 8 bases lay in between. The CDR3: CASSLAVEHTQYF. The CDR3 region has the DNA TGTGCCAGCAGCTTAGCGGTGGAACATACGCAGTATTTT.